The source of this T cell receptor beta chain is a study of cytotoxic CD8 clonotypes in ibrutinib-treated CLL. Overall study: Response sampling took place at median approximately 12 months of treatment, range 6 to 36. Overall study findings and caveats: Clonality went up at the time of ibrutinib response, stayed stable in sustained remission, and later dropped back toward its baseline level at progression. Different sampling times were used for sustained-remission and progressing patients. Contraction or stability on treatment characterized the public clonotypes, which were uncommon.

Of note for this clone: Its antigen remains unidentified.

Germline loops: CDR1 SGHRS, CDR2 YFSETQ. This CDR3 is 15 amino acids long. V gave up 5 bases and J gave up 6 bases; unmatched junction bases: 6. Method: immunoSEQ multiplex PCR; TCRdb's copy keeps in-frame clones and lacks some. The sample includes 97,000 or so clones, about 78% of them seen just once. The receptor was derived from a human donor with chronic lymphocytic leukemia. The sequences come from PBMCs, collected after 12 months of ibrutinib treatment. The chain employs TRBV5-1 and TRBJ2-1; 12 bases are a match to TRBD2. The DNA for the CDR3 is TGCGCCAGCAGGGCTAGCGGGGGGGCCGTCAATGAGCAGTTCTTC. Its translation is CASRASGGAVNEQFF.